This TCR beta chain was sequenced during a study of shared clonotypes between healthy human individuals. This clone was seen only once. The length of the CDR3 is 15 residues. The germline CDR1 and CDR2 sequences are SGHNT and YYREEE (reference sequence). Trimming left V 0 bases short and J 6 bases short, with 13 bases between. TCRdb's copy holds only in-frame clones and misses some; the assay was immunoSEQ multiplex PCR. This table has over 1.4 million clones, 96% appearing once. This TCR derives from a man aged 25 to 40 in good health. This chain connects TRBV5-4 to TRBJ2-1; no firm D call. The sample comprised naive CD4+ T cells sorted from blood. Subset specified: CD45RA+ positively selected. CDR3: CASSLVVGPANEQFF. CDR3 DNA: TGTGCCAGCAGCTTGGTCGTCGGTCCGGCCAATGAGCAGTTCTTC.